This T cell receptor beta chain was captured in a study of CD8+ T cells in alopecia areata. Study details: The study gave treated patients oral tofacitinib at 5 to 10 mg twice daily. The SALT score measured affected scalp surface percentage in treated patients.

With V trimmed by 5 bases and J by 2 bases, 1 base remained unmatched. The CDR3 spans 13 residues. Germline lookup yields CDR1 MNHNS and CDR2 SASEGT. Sample treatment: oral pan-JAK inhibitor, 5-10 mg twice daily. Obtained from alopecia areata patients were lesional scalp punch biopsies along with peripheral blood. Extracted RNA was reverse transcribed into cDNA, the sequencing template. Profiling relied on immunoSEQ multiplex PCR, and the TCRdb table lists in-frame clones only, not all of them. The table includes about 190,000 clones, approximately 61% detected once. The starting material was CD4+ T cells sorted from blood, obtained at week 24, from a patient treated with tofacitinib. The TCR sequence derives from a human donor with alopecia areata. The V and J genes are TRBV6-1 and TRBJ2-5; 8 nucleotides line up with TRBD1. The CDR3 sequence: CASSRQGQETQYF. In DNA, the CDR3 is TGTGCCAGCAGTCGACAGGGGCAAGAGACCCAGTACTTC.